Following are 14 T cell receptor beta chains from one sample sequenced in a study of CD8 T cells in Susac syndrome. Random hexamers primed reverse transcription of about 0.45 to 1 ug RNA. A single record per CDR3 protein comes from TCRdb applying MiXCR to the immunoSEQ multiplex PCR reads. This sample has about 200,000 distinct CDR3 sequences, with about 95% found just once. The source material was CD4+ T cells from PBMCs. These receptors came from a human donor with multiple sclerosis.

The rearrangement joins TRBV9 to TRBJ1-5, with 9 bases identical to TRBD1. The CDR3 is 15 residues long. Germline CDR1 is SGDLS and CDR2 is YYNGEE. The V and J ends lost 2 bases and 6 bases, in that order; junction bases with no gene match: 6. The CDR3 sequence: CASSVTGTGSQPQHF. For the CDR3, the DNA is TGTGCCAGCAGCGTCACCGGGACAGGGAGTCAGCCCCAGCATTTT.

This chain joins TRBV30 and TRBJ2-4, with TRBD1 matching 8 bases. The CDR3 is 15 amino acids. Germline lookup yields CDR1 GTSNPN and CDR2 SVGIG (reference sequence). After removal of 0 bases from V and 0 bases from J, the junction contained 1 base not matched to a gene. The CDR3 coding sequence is TGTGCCTGGAGTGTGACAGGGGTAGCCAAAAACATTCAGTACTTC. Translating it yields CAWSVTGVAKNIQYF.

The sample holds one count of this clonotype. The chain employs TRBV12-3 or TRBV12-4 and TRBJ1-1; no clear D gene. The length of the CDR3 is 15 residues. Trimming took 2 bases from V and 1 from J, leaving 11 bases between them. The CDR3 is CASSLLGRKNTEAFF. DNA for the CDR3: TGTGCCAGCAGTTTACTGGGGAGAAAGAACACTGAAGCTTTCTTT.

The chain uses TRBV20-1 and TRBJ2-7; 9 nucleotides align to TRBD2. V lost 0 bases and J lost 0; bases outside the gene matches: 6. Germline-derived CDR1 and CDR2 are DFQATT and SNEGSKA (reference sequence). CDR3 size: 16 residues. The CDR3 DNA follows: TGCAGTGCTAGAGACGACCTAGCGGGAAGCTCCTACGAGCAGTACTTC. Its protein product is CSARDDLAGSSYEQYF.

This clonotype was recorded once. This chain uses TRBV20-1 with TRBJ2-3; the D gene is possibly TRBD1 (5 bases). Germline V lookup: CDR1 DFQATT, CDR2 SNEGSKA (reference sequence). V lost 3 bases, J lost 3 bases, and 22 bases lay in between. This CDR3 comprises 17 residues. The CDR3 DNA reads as TGCAGTGCTAGGCCAGGGCGTAGGACACCCTCAACAGATACGCAGTATTTT. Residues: CSARPGRRTPSTDTQYF.

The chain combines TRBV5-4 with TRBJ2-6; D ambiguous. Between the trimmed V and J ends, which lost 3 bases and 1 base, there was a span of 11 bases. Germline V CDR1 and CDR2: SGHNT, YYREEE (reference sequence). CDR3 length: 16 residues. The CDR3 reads CASSSPHRSGANVLTF. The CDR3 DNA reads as TGTGCCAGCAGCTCGCCACACCGGTCTGGGGCCAACGTCCTGACTTTC.

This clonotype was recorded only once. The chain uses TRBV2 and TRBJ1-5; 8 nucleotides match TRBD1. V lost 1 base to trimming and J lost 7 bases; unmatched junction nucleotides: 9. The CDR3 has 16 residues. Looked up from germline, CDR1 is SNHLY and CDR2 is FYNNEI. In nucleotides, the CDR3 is TGTGCCAGCAGTGAAGGAGGCAGGGGGCTAGGACAGCCCCAGCATTTT. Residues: CASSEGGRGLGQPQHF.

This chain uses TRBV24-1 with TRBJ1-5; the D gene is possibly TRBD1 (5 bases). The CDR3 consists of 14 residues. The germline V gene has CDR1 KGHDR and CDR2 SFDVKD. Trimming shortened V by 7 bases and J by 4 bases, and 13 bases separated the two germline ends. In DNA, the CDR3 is TGTGCCACCAGCCCAACAGGAGTAAATCAGCCCCAGCATTTT. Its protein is CATSPTGVNQPQHF.

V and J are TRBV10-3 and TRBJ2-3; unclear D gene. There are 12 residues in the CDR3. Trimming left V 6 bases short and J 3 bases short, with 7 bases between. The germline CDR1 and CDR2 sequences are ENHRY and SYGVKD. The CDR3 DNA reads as TGTGCCATCAGGGGGTCGACAGATACGCAGTATTTT. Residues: CAIRGSTDTQYF.

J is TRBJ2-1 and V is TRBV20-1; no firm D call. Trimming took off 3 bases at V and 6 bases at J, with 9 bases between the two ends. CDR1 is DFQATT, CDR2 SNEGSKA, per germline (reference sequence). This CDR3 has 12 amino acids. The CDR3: CSASQFPNEQFF. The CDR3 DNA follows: TGCAGTGCTAGCCAGTTCCCCAATGAGCAGTTCTTC.

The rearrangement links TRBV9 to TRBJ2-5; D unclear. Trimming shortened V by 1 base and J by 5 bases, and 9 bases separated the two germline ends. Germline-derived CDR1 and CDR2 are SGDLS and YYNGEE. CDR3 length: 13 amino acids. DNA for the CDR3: TGTGCCAGCAGCGTATCGACTGGGGAGACCCAGTACTTC. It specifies CASSVSTGETQYF.

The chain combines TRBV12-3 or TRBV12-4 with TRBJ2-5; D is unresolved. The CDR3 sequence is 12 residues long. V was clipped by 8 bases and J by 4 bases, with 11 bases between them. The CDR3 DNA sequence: TGTGCCAGCGGCCAGTTCGGAGAGACCCAGTACTTC. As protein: CASGQFGETQYF.

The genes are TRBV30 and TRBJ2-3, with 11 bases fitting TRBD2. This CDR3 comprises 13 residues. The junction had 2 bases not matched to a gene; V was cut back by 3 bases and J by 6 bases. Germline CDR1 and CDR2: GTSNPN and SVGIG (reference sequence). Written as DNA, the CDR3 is TGTGCCTGGAGACTAGCGGGGGCCGATACGCAGTATTTT. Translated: CAWRLAGADTQYF.

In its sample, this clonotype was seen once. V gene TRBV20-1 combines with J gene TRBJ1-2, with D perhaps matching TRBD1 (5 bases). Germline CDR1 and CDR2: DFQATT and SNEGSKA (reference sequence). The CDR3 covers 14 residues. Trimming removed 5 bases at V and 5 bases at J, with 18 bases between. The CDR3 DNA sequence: TGCAGTGCTCGATGGCAGGGAACGAGGTATGGCTACACCTTC. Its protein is CSARWQGTRYGYTF.